Shown below are 17 T cell receptor beta chains from a single sample sequenced in a study of blood T cell repertoires in COVID-19. Only in-frame clones appear in the TCRdb table, and some are missing; sequencing was by immunoSEQ multiplex PCR. Here the sample spans some 110,000 clones, around 87% being singletons. Sequenced sample: peripheral blood. Receptors originate from a human donor in a cohort sampled during active COVID-19.

The rearrangement links TRBV28 to TRBJ1-5; 8 bases fit TRBD1. V gave up 5 bases and J gave up 0 bases; unmatched junction bases: 9. This CDR3 is 17 amino acids long. CDR1 and CDR2 (germline): MDHEN, SYDVKM. CDR3 sequence: CASSLWTGTYSNQPQHF. Here the CDR3 DNA reads TGTGCCAGCAGTCTCTGGACAGGGACTTATAGCAATCAGCCCCAGCATTTT.

This clone was seen a single time. The rearrangement links TRBV5-1 to TRBJ1-6, with 7 bases that match TRBD1. The CDR3 length is 15 residues. Germline trimming cut 0 bases from V and 4 bases from J; bases unmatched to any gene: 1. CDR1 is SGHRS and CDR2 is YFSETQ in the germline V gene. The CDR3 DNA reads TGCGCCAGCAGCTTGGGACAGGGATATAATTCACCCCTCCACTTT. Translating it yields CASSLGQGYNSPLHF.

This chain links TRBV27 with TRBJ1-5; 7 positions match TRBD1. V lost 5 bases and J lost 5; bases outside the gene matches: 6. Germline CDR1 is MNHEY and CDR2 is SMNVEV (reference sequence). The CDR3 totals 14 residues. The CDR3 DNA reads as TGTGCCAGCAGTCCGAGACAGGGATATCAGCCCCAGCATTTT. Translated: CASSPRQGYQPQHF.

CDR3 sequence (DNA): TGCGCCAGCAGCTTGGGGCTGAACTCCTACGAGCAGTACTTC. Translating it yields CASSLGLNSYEQYF. This chain uses TRBV5-1 with TRBJ2-7; no clear D. The CDR3 runs to 14 residues. The V gene lost 0 bases and the J gene lost 0 bases, with 7 bases spanning the gap. Germline V gene data show CDR1 as SGHRS and CDR2 as YFSETQ.

The chain couples TRBV7-9 to TRBJ2-7, with D perhaps matching TRBD1 (6 bases). The CDR3 has 14 amino acids. The V end was cut by 7 bases, the J end by 0 bases, with 13 bases between. In germline, CDR1 is SEHNR, CDR2 FQNEAQ (reference sequence). The CDR3 DNA follows: TGTGCCAGCACCGGGACACGGAACTCCTACGAGCAGTACTTC. As protein: CASTGTRNSYEQYF.

The V gene is TRBV7-9, the J gene TRBJ2-2, with no clear D. The V end was cut by 2 bases, the J end by 2 bases, with 3 bases between. Germline-derived CDR1 and CDR2 are SEHNR and FQNEAQ (reference sequence). The CDR3 runs 13 residues. The CDR3 nucleotides are TGTGCCAGCAGCTTAACTAACACCGGGGAGCTGTTTTTT. Translating gives CASSLTNTGELFF.

This chain connects TRBV7-3 to TRBJ2-1; 10 nucleotides line up with TRBD1. The CDR3 has 16 amino acids. The V and J ends lost 5 bases and 7 bases, in that order; junction bases with no gene match: 11. Looked up from germline, CDR1 is SGHTA and CDR2 is FQGTGA. CDR3 protein: CASSLRGGQGGNEQFF. As DNA, the CDR3 is TGTGCCAGCAGCCTTCGGGGAGGACAGGGGGGAAATGAGCAGTTCTTC.

The rearrangement joins TRBV10-2 to TRBJ2-2; 8 bases are shared with TRBD2. The germline V gene encodes CDR1 WSHSY and CDR2 SAAADI. This CDR3 is built from 16 residues. V was clipped by 2 bases and J by 4 bases; unmatched bases: 6. The CDR3 DNA follows: TGCGCCAGCAGTGAGGTGGGACTAGTCGGCACCGGGGAGCTGTTTTTT. This gives the protein CASSEVGLVGTGELFF.

The chain links TRBV3-1 (or the pseudogene TRBV3-2) to TRBJ1-1; D might be TRBD1 (5 bases). Germline CDR1 LGHDT, CDR2 YNNKEL (reference sequence). V lost 1 base and J lost 8, with 14 bases in between. The CDR3 runs to 14 residues. The DNA for the CDR3 is TGTGCCAGCAGCCAAGTCGGCTATAACAGGGAAGCTTTCTTT. Protein sequence: CASSQVGYNREAFF.

This chain links TRBV4-2 with TRBJ2-5; no clear D. The CDR3 contains 14 residues. Germline V gene data show CDR1 as LGHNA and CDR2 as YNFKEQ. V lost 1 base, J lost 5 bases, and 11 bases lay in between. The CDR3 spells CASSQAGRPETQYF. CDR3 coding DNA: TGTGCCAGCAGCCAAGCAGGTAGACCGGAGACCCAGTACTTC.

This clone was seen once. The chain recombines TRBV7-2 with TRBJ2-1, with 9 bases that match TRBD2. Germline CDR1 SGHTA, CDR2 FQGNSA. The CDR3 runs to 15 residues. V shed 7 bases and J 2 bases; nucleotides not matched to a gene: 6. CDR3 in amino acids: CASTLRLAAYNEQFF. DNA of the CDR3: TGTGCCAGCACCCTAAGACTAGCGGCCTACAATGAGCAGTTCTTC.

The chain recombines TRBV25-1 with TRBJ2-1, with TRBD2 matching over 11 bases. The V gene end was trimmed by 4 bases and the J gene end by 3 bases; junction bases not matched to a gene: 8. The germline V gene has CDR1 MGHDK and CDR2 SYGVNS. The CDR3 runs 17 residues. For the CDR3, the DNA is TGTGCCAGCAGTGCTTTCTCCGGGACTAGCGGCTACAATGAGCAGTTCTTC. Its protein is CASSAFSGTSGYNEQFF.

This chain links TRBV19 with TRBJ2-4; 11 nucleotides align to TRBD2. J lost 0 bases, V lost 0 bases, and 1 base had no gene match. This CDR3 region has 17 residues. CDR1 and CDR2 (germline): LNHDA, SQIVND (reference sequence). As DNA, the CDR3 is TGTGCCAGTAGTATAGAAGGACTAGCGGGAGCCAAAAACATTCAGTACTTC. Translated: CASSIEGLAGAKNIQYF.

The rearrangement links TRBV6-5 to TRBJ2-1; D possibly corresponds to TRBD2 (6 bases). CDR3 length equals 15 residues. Trimming removed 6 bases at V and 0 bases at J, with 12 bases between. CDR1 and CDR2 (germline): MNHEY, SVGAGI. CDR3 bases: TGTGCCAGCAGGGAGGGCTGGCTCTCCTACAATGAGCAGTTCTTC. It yields the protein CASREGWLSYNEQFF.

The chain uses TRBV2 and TRBJ1-2, with D uncertain. Germline CDR1 and CDR2: SNHLY and FYNNEI. Trimming stripped 3 bases from V and 7 bases from J, with 12 bases between. This CDR3 comprises 13 residues. The DNA of the CDR3 is TGTGCCAGCAGTGAGTCCGTCTCGTCTGGCTACACCTTC. This translates into CASSESVSSGYTF.

The chain recombines TRBV3-1 (or the pseudogene TRBV3-2) with TRBJ2-5, with TRBD2 matching 10 bases. This CDR3 is 14 amino acids long. Unmatched junction bases numbered 5, after V lost 5 bases and J lost 5 bases. Germline CDR1 and CDR2: LGHDT and YNNKEL (reference sequence). CDR3 coding DNA: TGTGCCAGCAGCTCGCTAGCGGGGGCGGAGACCCAGTACTTC. Amino acid sequence: CASSSLAGAETQYF.

V and J are TRBV5-1 and TRBJ2-3; 15 bases match TRBD2. The J segment lost 1 base and the V segment lost 0 bases, leaving 3 bases of the junction unmatched. Germline CDR1 is SGHRS and CDR2 is YFSETQ. CDR3 size: 18 residues. The CDR3 spells CASSLGTSGRAGTDTQYF. CDR3 coding DNA: TGCGCCAGCAGCTTGGGGACTAGCGGGAGGGCCGGCACAGATACGCAGTATTTT.